Below, 24 T cell receptor beta chains from the same sample are listed, as sequenced in a study of CD8+ T cells in alopecia areata. Treatment noted: oral pan-JAK inhibitor, 5-10 mg twice daily. Extraction and reverse transcription of RNA yielded cDNA as the sequencing template. Data came from immunoSEQ multiplex PCR; TCRdb stores just in-frame clones and leaves some out. The table includes under 150,000 clones, roughly 50% detected once. Sequences were derived from CD4+ T cells sorted from blood, sampled at week 24, from a patient treated with tofacitinib. Source of these receptors: a human donor with alopecia areata.

V gene TRBV5-1 combines with J gene TRBJ2-6; a possible D gene is TRBD1 (6 bases). CDR1 and CDR2 from the germline V gene are SGHRS and YFSETQ. V was trimmed by 0 bases and J by 2 bases, leaving 9 bases between them. The CDR3 has 16 amino acids. The CDR3 here is CASSLATGTGANVLTF. CDR3 DNA: TGCGCCAGCAGCTTGGCAACAGGGACTGGGGCCAACGTCCTGACTTTC.

V gene TRBV4-2 combines with J gene TRBJ2-3; 13 bases line up with TRBD2. The CDR3 covers 17 residues. V dropped 6 bases and J dropped 1; count of bases not matched to a gene: 7. From germline, CDR1 is LGHNA and CDR2 YNFKEQ. The CDR3, as DNA: TGTGCCAGCAGTCTCTCCGGGACTAGCGGGGGCACAGATACGCAGTATTTT. Its protein product is CASSLSGTSGGTDTQYF.

The chain has TRBV30 and TRBJ1-5; D remains unclear. The germline V gene has CDR1 GTSNPN and CDR2 SVGIG (reference sequence). V lost 2 bases to trimming and J lost 2 bases, with 7 bases between them. The CDR3 consists of 13 residues. CDR3 sequence reads: CAWSWAGNQPQHF. The DNA of the CDR3 is TGTGCCTGGAGTTGGGCAGGCAATCAGCCCCAGCATTTT.

This clone was observed a few times. The V call is TRBV6-5, the J call TRBJ1-2; a weak D match, TRBD1 (5 bases). This CDR3 has 15 amino acids. V was shortened by 0 bases and J by 8 bases, with 16 bases between the two germline ends. Germline CDR1 reads MNHEY; CDR2 reads SVGAGI. This CDR3 is CASSYSYPGRRGYTF. The CDR3 bases are TGTGCCAGCAGTTACTCGTATCCGGGGCGGAGGGGCTACACCTTC.

The V call is TRBV5-1, the J call TRBJ2-2; perhaps D is TRBD1 or TRBD2 (5 bases each). This CDR3 has 15 residues. Germline assignment: CDR1 SGHRS and CDR2 YFSETQ. V lost 2 bases and J lost 3, with 11 bases in between. Here the CDR3 reads CASSLSGTDTGELFF. The CDR3 DNA is TGCGCCAGCAGCTTATCTGGGACGGACACCGGGGAGCTGTTTTTT.

The chain has TRBV19 and TRBJ2-1, with 10 nucleotides matching TRBD2. Trimming cost V 4 bases and J 8 bases; bases outside gene matches: 17. Germline V gives CDR1 LNHDA, CDR2 SQIVND (reference sequence). The CDR3 contains 18 residues. CDR3 sequence reads: CASSKGNPSVAGGYEQFF. DNA for the CDR3: TGTGCCAGTAGTAAGGGGAACCCGTCGGTAGCGGGGGGATATGAGCAGTTCTTC.

In its sample, this clone was seen once. The chain links TRBV5-4 to TRBJ1-2; D is perhaps TRBD1 (6 bases). This CDR3 region has 16 residues. Germline assignment: CDR1 SGHNT and CDR2 YYREEE (reference sequence). V lost 4 bases, J lost 4 bases, and 20 bases lay in between. CDR3 protein: CASSPAAKGVVYGYTF. The CDR3 bases are TGTGCCAGCAGCCCTGCGGCGAAGGGGGTTGTCTATGGCTACACCTTC. Variable domain in full (rest from reference TRBV5-4 and TRBJ1-2): ETGVTQSPTHLIKTRGQQVTLRCSSQSGHNTVSWYQQALGQGPQFIFQYYREEENGRGNFPPRFSGLQFPNYSSELNVNALELDDSALYLCASSPAAKGVVYGYTFGSGTRLTVV.

This clone was counted between two and nine times. The chain combines TRBV29-1 with TRBJ1-6; maybe TRBD1 (5 bases). Looked up from germline, CDR1 is SQVTM and CDR2 is ANQGSEA. The CDR3 has 17 residues. The V gene lost 2 bases and the J gene lost 6 bases, with 20 bases spanning the gap. CDR3 amino acids: CSVETVAGRWGNSPLHF. The CDR3 coding sequence is TGCAGCGTTGAAACGGTCGCAGGGCGGTGGGGTAATTCACCCCTCCACTTT.

This rearrangement joins TRBV4-3 to TRBJ2-3; D remains ambiguous. Germline CDR1 is LGHNA and CDR2 is YSLEER. Trimming took off 0 bases at V and 0 bases at J, with 13 bases between the two ends. This CDR3 has 17 residues. CDR3 DNA sequence: TGCGCCAGCAGCCAAGAGTTCCACAGCTACAGCACAGATACGCAGTATTTT. This gives the protein CASSQEFHSYSTDTQYF.

The gene calls are TRBV5-4 and TRBJ1-1; D unclear. The germline gives CDR1 SGHNT, CDR2 YYREEE (reference sequence). Between the trimmed V and J ends, which lost 1 base and 4 bases, there was a span of 8 bases. CDR3 size: 13 residues. CDR3 coding DNA: TGTGCCAGCAGCTTGTCGGGGTTCACTGAAGCTTTCTTT. Its translation is CASSLSGFTEAFF.

The V call is TRBV27, the J call TRBJ1-2; 9 bases map to TRBD1. Germline loops: CDR1 MNHEY, CDR2 SMNVEV (reference sequence). The CDR3 runs to 14 residues. V gave up 6 bases and J gave up 8 bases; unmatched junction bases: 10. Here the CDR3 DNA reads TGTGCCAGCAGCCCTGGACAGGGGAGGGACGGCTACACCTTC. This sequence encodes CASSPGQGRDGYTF.

The chain carries TRBV5-4 and TRBJ1-2; TRBD1 aligns across 7 bases. V lost 4 bases, J lost 5 bases, and 11 bases stayed unmatched. CDR3 length: 15 amino acids. Germline CDR1 and CDR2: SGHNT and YYREEE (reference sequence). CDR3 sequence (DNA): TGTGCCAGCAGCATTGGTTCCTCCAGGGGGTATGGCTACACCTTC. The encoded protein is CASSIGSSRGYGYTF.

The J gene is TRBJ2-2, the V gene TRBV4-1; perhaps TRBD1 as D (6 bases). This CDR3 has 15 amino acids. V lost 3 bases to trimming and J lost 1 base, with 9 bases between them. CDR1 and CDR2 from the germline V gene are MGHRA and YSYEKL. CDR3 sequence reads: CASSHPDRNTGELFF. The CDR3 DNA follows: TGCGCCAGCAGCCACCCGGACAGGAACACCGGGGAGCTGTTTTTT.

The CDR3 reads CAWKTLTDNEQFF. In nucleotides, the CDR3 is TGTGCCTGGAAGACACTCACTGACAATGAGCAGTTCTTC. The chain is built from TRBV30 and TRBJ2-1; D not certain. CDR3 size: 13 residues. The V gene's germline CDR1 is GTSNPN and CDR2 SVGIG (reference sequence). V gave up 4 bases and J gave up 5 bases, with 12 bases separating them.

V is TRBV4-1 and J is TRBJ2-3, with D perhaps TRBD2 (5 bases). This CDR3 is built from 14 residues. Trimming pared 1 base from V and 4 bases from J, leaving 9 bases between. Germline V gene sequence: CDR1 MGHRA, CDR2 YSYEKL. DNA for the CDR3: TGCGCCAGCAGCCAAGCTGAGGGATCAGATACGCAGTATTTT. Translated, it gives CASSQAEGSDTQYF.

This clone appeared a few times. The chain recombines TRBV29-1 with TRBJ1-1; TRBD1 aligns across 10 bases. The germline gives CDR1 SQVTM, CDR2 ANQGSEA. The CDR3 has 12 amino acids. DNA of the CDR3: TGCAGGGGACAGGGGCTGAACACTGAAGCTTTCTTT. Residues: CRGQGLNTEAFF.

This clone appeared a few times. V gene TRBV7-8 combines with J gene TRBJ1-1; D is possibly TRBD1 (5 bases). The CDR3 is 14 amino acids. With 5 bases removed from V and 0 bases from J, the gap between germline ends came to 10 bases. Germline CDR1 SGHVS, CDR2 FQNEAQ. CDR3 sequence: CASSIGTVNTEAFF. CDR3 DNA: TGTGCCAGCAGCATCGGGACGGTGAACACTGAAGCTTTCTTT.

CDR3 residues: CAISESRDEKLFF. The CDR3 nucleotides are TGTGCCATCAGTGAGTCCAGGGATGAAAAACTGTTTTTT. The chain is built from TRBV10-3 and TRBJ1-4; D might be TRBD1 (5 bases). With 0 bases removed from V and 6 bases from J, the gap between germline ends came to 5 bases. The CDR3 contains 13 residues. Germline V gene lookup returns CDR1 ENHRY and CDR2 SYGVKD.

The CDR3 region is CASKAFMNTEAFF. The CDR3 DNA is TGTGCCAGCAAGGCTTTCATGAACACTGAAGCTTTCTTT. This chain uses TRBV6-1 with TRBJ1-1; the D is unclear. The V end was cut by 7 bases, the J end by 0 bases, with 9 bases between. CDR3 length: 13 amino acids. Germline V gene lookup returns CDR1 MNHNS and CDR2 SASEGT.

The chain joins TRBV7-2 to TRBJ2-3; 9 bases map to TRBD2. The J segment lost 3 bases and the V segment lost 0 bases, leaving 1 base of the junction unmatched. In germline, CDR1 is SGHTA, CDR2 FQGNSA. The CDR3 runs 15 residues. The CDR3 nucleotides read TGTGCCAGCAGCTTAGCCAGCGGGGGGACAGATACGCAGTATTTT. This translates into CASSLASGGTDTQYF.

J is TRBJ1-5 and V is TRBV13; 9 bases are a match to TRBD1. The CDR3 length is 16 residues. V dropped 3 bases and J dropped 8; count of bases not matched to a gene: 11. The germline V gene encodes CDR1 PRHDT and CDR2 FYEKMQ (reference sequence). This CDR3 reads CASSFSGGTGLEPQHF. Written as DNA, the CDR3 is TGTGCCAGCAGCTTTTCCGGGGGGACAGGGTTGGAGCCCCAGCATTTT.

The V and J genes are TRBV10-2 and TRBJ2-3, with D possibly matching TRBD2 (6 bases). Looked up from germline, CDR1 is WSHSY and CDR2 is SAAADI. V was shortened by 2 bases and J by 5 bases, with 14 bases between the two germline ends. The CDR3 extends over 15 amino acids. The CDR3 loop reads CASSETSFGGDTQYF. As DNA, the CDR3 is TGCGCCAGCAGTGAGACTAGCTTCGGGGGAGATACGCAGTATTTT.

V usage is TRBV5-1 and J usage is TRBJ1-2, with unresolved D. The CDR3 spans 14 residues. Germline V gives CDR1 SGHRS, CDR2 YFSETQ. V was trimmed by 4 bases and J by 0 bases, leaving 10 bases between them. The CDR3 bases are TGCGCCAGCAGCCCCCAGTACGCTAACTATGGCTACACCTTC. Residues: CASSPQYANYGYTF.

J is TRBJ1-2 and V is TRBV5-1, with TRBD1 as a possible D gene (6 bases). This CDR3 region has 14 residues. Trimming removed 3 bases from V and 2 bases from J, with 11 bases in between. The V gene's germline CDR1 is SGHRS and CDR2 YFSETQ. The CDR3 region is CASSSDGTNYGYTF. CDR3 in DNA: TGCGCCAGCAGCTCAGACGGGACAAACTATGGCTACACCTTC.